The 16 T cell receptor beta chains below were found in one sample sequenced in a study of T cells in Graves' hyperthyroidism and ophthalmopathy. Using RNA transcripts as the source, TCR beta CDR3 regions were amplified. The HTBI primer set served for first-round RT-PCR of the TCR CDR3. MiXCR, run by TCRdb on the multiplex PCR reads, gives a single entry per CDR3 protein. The sample holds 550,000 to 700,000 distinct CDR3 sequences, about half seen once. Sequenced material: peripheral blood or thyroid tissue (not recorded which). These TCRs come from an adult woman with Graves' disease, either hyperthyroidism or ophthalmopathy (not recorded which).

The chain links TRBV12-3 or TRBV12-4 to TRBJ1-2; D ambiguous. V was pared by 3 bases and J by 1 base, with 9 bases between. This CDR3 contains 14 residues. The CDR3, as DNA: TGTGCCAGCAGTTTTGCACAAATTAACTATGGCTACACCTTC. Protein sequence: CASSFAQINYGYTF.

The chain is built from TRBV11-1 and TRBJ2-7; TRBD1 matches 8 bases. This CDR3 has 15 residues. The germline V gene encodes CDR1 SGHAT and CDR2 FQDESV (reference sequence). V lost 2 bases and J lost 5; bases outside the gene matches: 8. The CDR3 nucleotides are TGTGCCAGCAGCTTACAGACAGGGGTCTTCGACGAGCAGTACTTC. Its protein is CASSLQTGVFDEQYF.

This clonotype was picked up many times. The rearrangement joins TRBV7-6 to TRBJ2-5, with 8 bases aligning to TRBD1. This CDR3 region has 15 residues. Germline V lookup: CDR1 SGHVS, CDR2 FNYEAQ. With 5 bases clipped from V and 1 base from J, the junction kept 6 bases outside the gene matches. The CDR3 here is CASSPDRGRQETQYF. The DNA of the CDR3 is TGTGCCAGCAGCCCCGACAGGGGCCGCCAAGAGACCCAGTACTTC.

This clonotype was seen repeatedly, ten times or more. The V gene is TRBV24-1, the J gene TRBJ1-1, with 7 positions matching TRBD1. This CDR3 comprises 13 residues. The trim removed 4 bases at V and 7 bases at J, leaving 5 bases unmatched. Germline V gives CDR1 KGHDR, CDR2 SFDVKD. DNA for the CDR3: TGTGCCACCAGTGAGACAGGGTTTGATGAAGCTTTCTTT. It specifies CATSETGFDEAFF.

In its sample, this clonotype was seen many times. This CDR3 reads CASSPGTGRNQPQHF. The CDR3, as DNA: TGTGCCAGCAGCCCCGGGACAGGGAGGAATCAGCCCCAGCATTTT. This rearrangement joins TRBV7-9 to TRBJ1-5; the match to TRBD1 covers 9 bases. Germline values: CDR1 SEHNR, CDR2 FQNEAQ (reference sequence). V shed 5 bases and J 4 bases; nucleotides not matched to a gene: 6. The CDR3 is 15 residues long. The variable domain in full, with the rest retrieved from reference TRBV7-9 and TRBJ1-5, is DTGVSQNPRHKITKRGQNVTFRCDPISEHNRLYWYRQTLGQGPEFLTYFQNEAQLEKSRLLSDRFSAERPKGSFSTLEIQRTEQGDSAMYLCASSPGTGRNQPQHFGDGTRLSIL.

Ten or more counts support this clonotype. The genes are TRBV6-1 and TRBJ1-2; D remains ambiguous. This CDR3 contains 12 residues. V was pared by 4 bases and J by 4 bases, with 7 bases between. Germline loops: CDR1 MNHNS, CDR2 SASEGT. CDR3 in DNA: TGTGCCAGCAGTGCGGTGAGCTATGGCTACACCTTC. Translated: CASSAVSYGYTF.

DNA for the CDR3: TGCAGTGCTAGTCGGACTGACGATGTGGAGACCCAGTACTTC. Translating gives CSASRTDDVETQYF. The chain is built from TRBV20-1 and TRBJ2-5; D is possibly TRBD2 (5 bases). CDR1 is DFQATT and CDR2 is SNEGSKA in the germline V gene (reference sequence). This CDR3 spans 14 amino acids. The germline V and J ends were trimmed by 3 bases and 5 bases, with 16 bases remaining between them.

About this clonotype itself: The junction differs from germline at one of its ends, possibly a read error. The gene calls are TRBV5-1 and TRBJ1-1, with D hard to call. The V gene's germline CDR1 is SGHRS and CDR2 YFSETQ. This CDR3 contains 15 residues. The CDR3, as DNA: TGTGCCAGCAGCACTAGGACTAGCGGGGACACTGAAGCTTTCTTT. The encoded protein is CASSTRTSGDTEAFF. The full variable domain, in which reference TRBV5-1 and TRBJ1-1 provide the parts outside the CDR3, is KAGVTQTPRYLIKTRGQQVTLSCSPISGHRSVSWYQQTPGQGLQFLFEYFSETQRNKGNFPGRFSGRQFSNSRSEMNVSTLELGDSALYLCASSTRTSGDTEAFFGQGTRLTVV.

This clonotype has a count of ten or more. This chain joins TRBV2 and TRBJ1-5, with D hard to call. Germline CDR1 reads SNHLY; CDR2 reads FYNNEI. The CDR3 runs to 13 residues. V lost 4 bases and J 7 bases, leaving 11 bases between the germline ends. The CDR3 bases are TGTGCCAGCAGTGTGGACTTAATGCAGCCCCAGCATTTT. Residues: CASSVDLMQPQHF.

This clonotype came up many times. The V and J genes are TRBV5-1 and TRBJ1-6; no clear D. Trimming left V 4 bases short and J 10 bases short, with 15 bases between. The CDR3 is 14 residues long. From germline, CDR1 is SGHRS and CDR2 YFSETQ. CDR3 in DNA: TGCGCCAGCAGCCCCGAAGGGAGCTACTCACCCCTCCACTTT. Its protein product is CASSPEGSYSPLHF.

This clonotype was seen repeatedly, ten times or more. CDR3 protein: CASSKDTAPLTYGYTF. DNA for the CDR3: TGTGCCAGCAGCAAAGACACAGCTCCCCTAACTTATGGCTACACCTTC. The chain uses TRBV7-9 and TRBJ1-2; D gene ambiguous. The germline V and J ends were trimmed by 5 bases and 5 bases, with 21 bases remaining between them. Germline-derived CDR1 and CDR2 are SEHNR and FQNEAQ (reference sequence). The CDR3 extends over 16 amino acids. The full variable domain, in which reference TRBV7-9 and TRBJ1-2 provide the parts outside the CDR3, is DTGVSQNPRHKITKRGQNVTFRCDPISEHNRLYWYRQTLGQGPEFLTYFQNEAQLEKSRLLSDRFSAERPKGSFSTLEIQRTEQGDSAMYLCASSKDTAPLTYGYTFGSGTRLTVV.

Concerning this clonotype: At one end the junction does not follow the germline gene, possibly because of a read error. The chain couples TRBV20-1 to TRBJ2-7, with no clear D. Germline V gene lookup returns CDR1 DFQATT and CDR2 SNEGSKA (reference sequence). The CDR3 extends over 15 amino acids. CDR3 in amino acids: CSARGRGVRSYERYF. In DNA, the CDR3 is TGCAGTGCTAGAGGCCGTGGTGTCAGGTCCTACGAGCGGTACTTC.

This clonotype was seen a single time. The V and J genes are TRBV19 and TRBJ1-2, with D hard to call. Germline lookup yields CDR1 LNHDA and CDR2 SQIVND (reference sequence). The CDR3 runs 13 residues. Trimming pared 3 bases from V and 8 bases from J, leaving 13 bases between. Written as DNA, the CDR3 is TGTGCCAGTAGTATCAAAGACTCTGGGGGCTACACCTTC. It yields the protein CASSIKDSGGYTF.

The table lists this clonotype with many counts. The rearrangement joins TRBV7-2 to TRBJ1-4; the D gene is possibly TRBD1 (5 bases). V was cut by 2 bases and J by 5 bases, with 15 bases left in between. This CDR3 region has 16 residues. In germline, CDR1 is SGHTA, CDR2 FQGNSA. The CDR3 DNA reads TGTGCCAGCAGCTTACCCCGGGGGGGAGAAAATGAAAAACTGTTTTTT. It codes for CASSLPRGGENEKLFF.

The chain couples TRBV20-1 to TRBJ1-4; D not resolved. The V gene's germline CDR1 is DFQATT and CDR2 SNEGSKA (reference sequence). This CDR3 spans 14 amino acids. Trimming removed 3 bases from V and 2 bases from J, with 10 bases in between. In nucleotides, the CDR3 is TGCAGTGCTAGTTCGGGATCGACTAATGAAAAACTGTTTTTT. Translation gives CSASSGSTNEKLFF.

The CDR3 DNA reads as TGTGCCAGCAGCCCCGAGGGACTGTATGAAGAGACCCAGTACTTC. This translates into CASSPEGLYEETQYF. This chain uses TRBV6-1 with TRBJ2-5, with a tentative D call TRBD2 (6 bases). The V and J ends lost 6 bases and 3 bases respectively, with 17 bases between them. The CDR3 has 15 amino acids. The V gene's germline CDR1 is MNHNS and CDR2 SASEGT.